The 25 T cell receptor beta chains below all came from one sample that was sequenced in a study of control samples from healthy donors and cancer patients. Produced via immunoSEQ multiplex PCR; TCRdb's table is partial and in-frame only. The table records approximately 180,000 clones, 90% to 95% of them present only once. Sequenced material: blood. Receptors originate from a woman between 18 and 29 years old in good health.

The chain couples TRBV3-1 (or the pseudogene TRBV3-2) to TRBJ1-1; tentative D call: TRBD1 (5 bases). Trimming took 8 bases from V and 7 from J, leaving 14 bases between them. The length of the CDR3 is 12 residues. Germline V gene data show CDR1 as LGHDT and CDR2 as YNNKEL (reference sequence). The CDR3 DNA reads TGTGCCAGCGAGAGACATGGGGGTGAAGCTTTCTTT. Translating it yields CASERHGGEAFF.

V gene TRBV2 combines with J gene TRBJ2-4, with D possibly TRBD1 on 6 matching bases. Germline lookup yields CDR1 SNHLY and CDR2 FYNNEI. Trimming left V 2 bases short and J 2 bases short, with 10 bases between. This CDR3 comprises 15 residues. As DNA, the CDR3 is TGTGCCAGCAGTGAATACAGGGAAACCAAAAACATTCAGTACTTC. Translation: CASSEYRETKNIQYF.

This clone appeared once. The CDR3 reads CASSLIHEQFF. The CDR3, as DNA: TGCGCCAGCAGTCTGATACATGAGCAGTTCTTC. The gene calls are TRBV23-1 and TRBJ2-1; unclear D gene. TRBV23-1 is designated an ORF whose function remains uncertain. The CDR3 is 11 amino acids. V was pared by 4 bases and J by 8 bases, with 6 bases between.

The chain has TRBV19 and TRBJ1-4, with D uncertain. Germline assignment: CDR1 LNHDA and CDR2 SQIVND (reference sequence). V was clipped by 4 bases and J by 5 bases, with 11 bases between them. The CDR3 is made up of 14 amino acids. CDR3 nucleotide sequence: TGTGCCAGTAGTAGGACGGGATTCAATGAAAAACTGTTTTTT. Translated, it gives CASSRTGFNEKLFF.

Turning to this clone: The same CDR3 can be traced to other DNA sequences in this sample. The chain has TRBV18 and TRBJ1-5; D ambiguous. The V gene's germline CDR1 is KGHSH and CDR2 LQKENI. The CDR3 totals 14 residues. V lost 3 bases and J 2 bases, leaving 8 bases between the germline ends. In DNA form, the CDR3 reads TGTGCCAGCTCACCGGGTGGCGGCAATCAGCCCCAGCATTTT. Translated: CASSPGGGNQPQHF.

The V and J genes are TRBV7-2 and TRBJ1-2; TRBD1 is a possible D gene (5 bases). This CDR3 contains 16 residues. Trimming took off 1 base at V and 5 bases at J, with 17 bases between the two ends. The V gene's germline CDR1 is SGHTA and CDR2 FQGNSA. The CDR3 loop reads CASSLGQIGAAYGYTF. For the CDR3, the DNA is TGTGCCAGCAGCTTAGGGCAGATCGGGGCCGCATATGGCTACACCTTC. The full variable domain, its missing parts supplied by reference TRBV7-2 and TRBJ1-2, is GAGVSQSPSNKVTEKGKDVELRCDPISGHTALYWYRQSLGQGLEFLIYFQGNSAPDKSGLPSDRFSAERTGGSVSTLTIQRTQQEDSAVYLCASSLGQIGAAYGYTFGSGTRLTVV.

The gene calls are TRBV6-6 and TRBJ2-7; TRBD1 agrees at 8 bases. This CDR3 contains 15 residues. CDR1 is MNHNY, CDR2 SVGAGI, per germline (reference sequence). J gave up 2 bases and V 0 bases, and 3 bases lay outside the gene matches. The CDR3: CASSYSKTGAYEQYF. CDR3 nucleotides: TGTGCCAGCAGTTACTCGAAGACAGGGGCCTACGAGCAGTACTTC.

The CDR3 nucleotides are TGTGCCAGCAGTCGCCGGGACAGGGGCCAGGAGCCCCAGCATTTT. It yields the protein CASSRRDRGQEPQHF. The rearrangement links TRBV2 to TRBJ1-5, with 10 bases that match TRBD1. J gave up 8 bases and V 5 bases, and 9 bases lay outside the gene matches. Per germline, CDR1 SNHLY and CDR2 FYNNEI. This CDR3 is 15 amino acids long.

A few counts support this clone. The chain has TRBV6-2 or TRBV6-3 and TRBJ1-2, with 7 bases identical to TRBD1. Trimming took 4 bases from V and 4 from J; bases not matched to a gene: 15. CDR1 is MNHEY and CDR2 is SVGEGT in the germline V gene. There are 17 residues in the CDR3. DNA of the CDR3: TGTGCCAGCAGTTTCCGGGACAGCTTGGGATATTCCTATGGCTACACCTTC. This gives the protein CASSFRDSLGYSYGYTF.

The chain is built from TRBV6-2 or TRBV6-3 and TRBJ2-1; 13 positions match TRBD2. The germline V gene has CDR1 MNHEY and CDR2 SVGEGT. The CDR3 is made up of 16 amino acids. J was trimmed by 7 bases and V by 2 bases; bases with no gene match: 5. The CDR3, as DNA: TGTGCCAGCAGTTACAACCCACTAGCGGGAGGGAATGAGCAGTTCTTC. Residues: CASSYNPLAGGNEQFF.

The chain recombines TRBV27 with TRBJ2-5, with a weak D call TRBD2 (6 bases). In germline, CDR1 is MNHEY, CDR2 SMNVEV (reference sequence). The CDR3 has 13 amino acids. V lost 5 bases and J 5 bases, leaving 12 bases between the germline ends. CDR3 amino acids: CASSPSAPETQYF. The DNA of the CDR3 is TGTGCCAGCAGTCCTAGCGCCCCGGAGACCCAGTACTTC.

The J gene is TRBJ1-4, the V gene TRBV4-2; possibly TRBD1 for D (5 bases). Germline lookup yields CDR1 LGHNA and CDR2 YNFKEQ. The V and J ends lost 5 bases and 4 bases respectively, with 17 bases between them. The CDR3 has 16 amino acids. This chain's CDR3 is CASSSTGGPLNEKLFF. In DNA, the CDR3 is TGTGCCAGCAGCAGCACTGGGGGACCGCTTAATGAAAAACTGTTTTTT.

The CDR3 DNA reads TGCGCCAGCAGCGTTGGACAGGGTGTCGCCTATGGCTACACCTTC. Translated, it gives CASSVGQGVAYGYTF. The chain recombines TRBV5-1 with TRBJ1-2; TRBD1 agrees at 8 bases. Germline values: CDR1 SGHRS, CDR2 YFSETQ. Trimming took 4 bases from V and 4 from J; bases not matched to a gene: 9. The length of the CDR3 is 15 residues.

The CDR3 bases are TGTGCCAGCAGCCATCAGACTAGCCAGGGCTCTTGCTCCTACAATGAGCAGTTCTTC. Translated: CASSHQTSQGSCSYNEQFF. The gene calls are TRBV3-1 (or the pseudogene TRBV3-2) and TRBJ2-1; 7 bases are shared with TRBD2. Germline V gives CDR1 LGHDT, CDR2 YNNKEL (reference sequence). The J segment lost 0 bases and the V segment lost 3 bases, leaving 14 bases of the junction unmatched. The CDR3 is made up of 19 amino acids.

In DNA, the CDR3 is TGCAGCGTCCAAGTCTCAGCCCAATATGGCTACACCTTC. Translation gives CSVQVSAQYGYTF. The V and J genes are TRBV29-1 and TRBJ1-2; D not resolved. Per germline, CDR1 SQVTM and CDR2 ANQGSEA. The CDR3 extends over 13 amino acids. The V gene lost 6 bases and the J gene lost 5 bases, with 16 bases spanning the gap.

Concerning this clone itself: The junction shows a germline mismatch at one end, possibly a read error. This chain uses TRBV14 with TRBJ1-2; D gene unclear. This CDR3 has 10 amino acids. CDR1 is SGHDN and CDR2 is FVKESK in the germline V gene. This CDR3 is CASSQDPPEF. The CDR3 region has the DNA TGTGCCAGCAGCCAAGATCCCCCCGAGTTC. The variable domain in full, completed from reference TRBV14 and TRBJ1-2, reads EAGVTQFPSHSVIEKGQTVTLRCDPISGHDNLYWYRRVMGKEIKFLLHFVKESKQDESGMPNNRFLAERTGGTYSTLKVQPAELEDSGVYFCASSQDPPEFGSGTRLTVV.

The V gene is TRBV29-1, the J gene TRBJ2-3; D ambiguous. V was pared by 4 bases and J by 2 bases, with 16 bases between. CDR3 length: 15 amino acids. The germline V gene has CDR1 SQVTM and CDR2 ANQGSEA. CDR3 in amino acids: CSVGEEPRATDTQYF. The CDR3 DNA follows: TGCAGCGTTGGTGAAGAACCAAGGGCCACAGATACGCAGTATTTT.

CDR3 sequence reads: CASSLGRWGTNEKLFF. In DNA form, the CDR3 reads TGTGCCAGCAGCTTAGGGAGGTGGGGGACTAATGAAAAACTGTTTTTT. V usage is TRBV11-2 and J usage is TRBJ1-4, with a possible D match to TRBD1 (5 bases). CDR1 and CDR2 (germline): SGHAT, FQNNGV. The V end lost 1 base, the J end lost 2 bases, and 11 bases lay between the germline ends. The CDR3 covers 16 residues. Full variable domain (remainder filled in from reference TRBV11-2 and TRBJ1-4): EAGVAQSPRYKIIEKRQSVAFWCNPISGHATLYWYQQILGQGPKLLIQFQNNGVVDDSQLPKDRFSAERLKGVDSTLKIQPAKLEDSAVYLCASSLGRWGTNEKLFFGSGTQLSVL.

The CDR3 protein is CASSVVGADTDTQYF. The CDR3 DNA follows: TGTGCCAGCAGCGTTGTTGGCGCCGACACAGATACGCAGTATTTT. This sequence joins TRBV9 and TRBJ2-3; D is undetermined. CDR1 is SGDLS and CDR2 is YYNGEE in the germline V gene. The CDR3 length is 15 residues. Trimming stripped 2 bases from V and 2 bases from J, with 12 bases between.

The chain joins TRBV4-2 to TRBJ2-1; a possible D gene is TRBD2 (5 bases). Germline V lookup: CDR1 LGHNA, CDR2 YNFKEQ. CDR3 length: 18 amino acids. Trimming left V 4 bases short and J 4 bases short, with 23 bases between. Here the CDR3 reads CASSLPAAGLTGYNEQFF. CDR3 DNA: TGTGCCAGCAGCCTCCCCGCCGCTGGTCTGACGGGATACAATGAGCAGTTCTTC.

This clone has only a few counts. The germline gene is not matched at one end of the junction; a read error may be the cause. The V and J genes are TRBV5-1 and TRBJ2-2; no reliable D call. Germline V CDR1 and CDR2: SGHRS, YFSETQ. The CDR3 is made up of 13 amino acids. The CDR3 DNA is TGCGCCAGCGCACCCGAGAACCCCGGGGAGCTGTTTTTT. It translates to CASAPENPGELFF.

The chain carries TRBV5-4 and TRBJ1-1, with 8 bases identical to TRBD1. Looked up from germline, CDR1 is SGHNT and CDR2 is YYREEE (reference sequence). This CDR3 region has 13 residues. The ends lost 3 bases at V and 5 bases at J; junction bases unmatched: 3. The CDR3 spells CASSSRGLTEAFF. The DNA of the CDR3 is TGTGCCAGCAGCTCCAGGGGGCTGACTGAAGCTTTCTTT.

The V gene is TRBV18, the J gene TRBJ1-1; 7 bases agree with TRBD1. Trimming removed 3 bases from V and 1 base from J; junction bases left unmatched: 5. The CDR3 is 15 residues long. The germline gives CDR1 KGHSH, CDR2 LQKENI. CDR3 DNA sequence: TGTGCCAGCTCACCCAGACAGGGAGAGAACACTGAAGCTTTCTTT. Translation: CASSPRQGENTEAFF.

The rearrangement uses TRBV4-2 and TRBJ2-1; no clear D. The CDR3 extends over 16 amino acids. The ends were cut back, 0 bases at V and 5 bases at J, with 14 bases in the middle. Germline V lookup: CDR1 LGHNA, CDR2 YNFKEQ. The CDR3 DNA reads as TGTGCCAGCAGCCAAGATCAGGCCGACCGAGACAATGAGCAGTTCTTC. Its protein product is CASSQDQADRDNEQFF.

This clone was seen a single time. V gene TRBV20-1 combines with J gene TRBJ2-5, with no clear D. The CDR3 is 10 residues long. The germline V gene encodes CDR1 DFQATT and CDR2 SNEGSKA (reference sequence). V was shortened by 6 bases and J by 0 bases, with 2 bases between the two germline ends. CDR3 sequence (DNA): TGCAGTGCGAACCAAGAGACCCAGTACTTC. As protein: CSANQETQYF.